These T cell receptor beta chains were read from a single sample in a study of response to subunit inactivated influenza vaccine. MiXCR, run by TCRdb on the RT-PCR reads, gives a single entry per CDR3 protein. The table shows roughly 500,000 distinct CDR3 sequences, with 16% occurring only once. Sequencing used CD4+ T cells sorted from PBMCs, obtained roughly 24 months after vaccination. These receptors originate from a man aged 45 to 75 who received an inactivated influenza vaccine. Each CDR3 is given with its conserved first and last residue. D genes are given only for firm matches. Clone size is given for some rows only: seen once, a few or many times, or a class if the clone is expanded.

cdr3_nt | cdr3_aa | clone_size | d_call | j_call | cdr3_length | v_call
TGTGCCAGTATTTCGGGGACAGGGGGCTACGAGCAGTACTTC | CASISGTGGYEQYF | few | TRBD1 | TRBJ2-7 | 14 | TRBV7-9
TGTGCCATCAGTAAGGACAGAAGCTCCTACAATGAGCAGTTCTTC | CAISKDRSSYNEQFF | many | NA | TRBJ2-1 | 15 | TRBV10-3
TGTGCCAGCACCAGCGATGACTATAGCAATCAGCCCCAGCATTTT | CASTSDDYSNQPQHF | many | NA | TRBJ1-5 | 15 | TRBV5-5
TGTGCCAGCAGCAACAGGGGATCGAGAAACACCATATATTTT | CASSNRGSRNTIYF | many | TRBD1 | TRBJ1-3 | 14 | TRBV12-3/TRBV12-4
TGTGCCATCACCAGGACTAGCGGGGGGGCGTACAATGAGCAGTTCTTC | CAITRTSGGAYNEQFF | few | TRBD2 | TRBJ2-1 | 16 | TRBV10-3
TGTGCCAGCAGCTTGAGGAGTCTTACCTCCTACAATGAGCAGTTCTTC | CASSLRSLTSYNEQFF | NA | NA | TRBJ2-1 | 16 | TRBV5-5
TGTGCCATCAGTGGGGGGACTAGCGGGCTCTACGAGCAGTACTTC | CAISGGTSGLYEQYF | NA | TRBD2 | TRBJ2-7 | 15 | TRBV10-3
TGTGCCAGCAGCCTTCGGGGTCGAGGACAGGCCAATGAAAAACTGTTTTTT | CASSLRGRGQANEKLFF | NA | TRBD1 | TRBJ1-4 | 17 | TRBV3-1
TGTGCCATCAGTGGCCAGGGGTTTGAAAAACTGTTTTTT | CAISGQGFEKLFF | few | NA | TRBJ1-4 | 13 | TRBV10-3
TGTGCCAGCAGCTATCAGGGCCAGGACACCATATATTTT | CASSYQGQDTIYF | NA | NA | TRBJ1-3 | 13 | TRBV3-1
TGTGCCAGCAGTCCCTGGACTAGCGGGAGCAGGGATGAGCAGTTCTTC | CASSPWTSGSRDEQFF | few | TRBD2 | TRBJ2-1 | 16 | TRBV27
TGTGCCAGCAGTTTCTCGGCAGGGAGCGTAACCGGGGAGCTGTTTTTT | CASSFSAGSVTGELFF | NA | NA | TRBJ2-2 | 16 | TRBV12-3/TRBV12-4
TGTGCCAGCAGCCCCAGGGGGCGAGGGACTGAAGCTTTCTTT | CASSPRGRGTEAFF | few | TRBD1 | TRBJ1-1 | 14 | TRBV7-2
TGTGCCAGCAGTGTGACCCAGAGGGATACGCAGTATTTT | CASSVTQRDTQYF | many | NA | TRBJ2-3 | 13 | TRBV6-4
TGTGCCAGCAGCTCACAACAGGGGCGCGGCACTGAAGCTTTCTTT | CASSSQQGRGTEAFF | many | TRBD1 | TRBJ1-1 | 15 | TRBV5-5
TGTGCCAGCAGCCAATATCGACTAGCGGGAAGGGTCGATGAGCAGTTCTTC | CASSQYRLAGRVDEQFF | many | TRBD2 | TRBJ2-1 | 17 | TRBV6-1
TGTGCCAGCAGCCAATTAGCGGGGTCTGACACCGGGGAGCTGTTTTTT | CASSQLAGSDTGELFF | few | TRBD2 | TRBJ2-2 | 16 | TRBV3-1
TGTGCCAGCAGCCAATACCTAGTCACCGGGTCTGGGGCCAACGTCCTGACTTTC | CASSQYLVTGSGANVLTF | NA | NA | TRBJ2-6 | 18 | TRBV4-2
TGTGCCAGCAGCTTTCCCGGGGGGCCTGCCAAAAACATTCAGTACTTC | CASSFPGGPAKNIQYF | NA | NA | TRBJ2-4 | 16 | TRBV5-6
TGTGCCAGCAGCTTGTTACAGGGCACAGGGCAAGAGACCCAGTACTTC | CASSLLQGTGQETQYF | once | NA | TRBJ2-5 | 16 | TRBV5-6
TGTGCCAGCAGCCAAGTTAGGAGACAGAGCAATCAGCCCCAGCATTTT | CASSQVRRQSNQPQHF | few | NA | TRBJ1-5 | 16 | TRBV3-1
TGTGCCAGCAGCCTTGCTATAGCGGGGAACACCGGGGAGCTGTTTTTT | CASSLAIAGNTGELFF | NA | TRBD2 | TRBJ2-2 | 16 | TRBV11-2
TGCGCCAGCAGCCAAGAGGGGCCTAGCTCCTACGAGCAGTACTTC | CASSQEGPSSYEQYF | few | NA | TRBJ2-7 | 15 | TRBV4-1
TGCGCCAGCAGCTTGGGGGTCGTGTCCGGGACTGGAAACACCATATATTTT | CASSLGVVSGTGNTIYF | NA | NA | TRBJ1-3 | 17 | TRBV5-1
TGCAGTGCAACCGGGACTAGCGGGAGTTTTTCCAATGAGCAGTTCTTC | CSATGTSGSFSNEQFF | many | TRBD2 | TRBJ2-1 | 16 | TRBV20-1